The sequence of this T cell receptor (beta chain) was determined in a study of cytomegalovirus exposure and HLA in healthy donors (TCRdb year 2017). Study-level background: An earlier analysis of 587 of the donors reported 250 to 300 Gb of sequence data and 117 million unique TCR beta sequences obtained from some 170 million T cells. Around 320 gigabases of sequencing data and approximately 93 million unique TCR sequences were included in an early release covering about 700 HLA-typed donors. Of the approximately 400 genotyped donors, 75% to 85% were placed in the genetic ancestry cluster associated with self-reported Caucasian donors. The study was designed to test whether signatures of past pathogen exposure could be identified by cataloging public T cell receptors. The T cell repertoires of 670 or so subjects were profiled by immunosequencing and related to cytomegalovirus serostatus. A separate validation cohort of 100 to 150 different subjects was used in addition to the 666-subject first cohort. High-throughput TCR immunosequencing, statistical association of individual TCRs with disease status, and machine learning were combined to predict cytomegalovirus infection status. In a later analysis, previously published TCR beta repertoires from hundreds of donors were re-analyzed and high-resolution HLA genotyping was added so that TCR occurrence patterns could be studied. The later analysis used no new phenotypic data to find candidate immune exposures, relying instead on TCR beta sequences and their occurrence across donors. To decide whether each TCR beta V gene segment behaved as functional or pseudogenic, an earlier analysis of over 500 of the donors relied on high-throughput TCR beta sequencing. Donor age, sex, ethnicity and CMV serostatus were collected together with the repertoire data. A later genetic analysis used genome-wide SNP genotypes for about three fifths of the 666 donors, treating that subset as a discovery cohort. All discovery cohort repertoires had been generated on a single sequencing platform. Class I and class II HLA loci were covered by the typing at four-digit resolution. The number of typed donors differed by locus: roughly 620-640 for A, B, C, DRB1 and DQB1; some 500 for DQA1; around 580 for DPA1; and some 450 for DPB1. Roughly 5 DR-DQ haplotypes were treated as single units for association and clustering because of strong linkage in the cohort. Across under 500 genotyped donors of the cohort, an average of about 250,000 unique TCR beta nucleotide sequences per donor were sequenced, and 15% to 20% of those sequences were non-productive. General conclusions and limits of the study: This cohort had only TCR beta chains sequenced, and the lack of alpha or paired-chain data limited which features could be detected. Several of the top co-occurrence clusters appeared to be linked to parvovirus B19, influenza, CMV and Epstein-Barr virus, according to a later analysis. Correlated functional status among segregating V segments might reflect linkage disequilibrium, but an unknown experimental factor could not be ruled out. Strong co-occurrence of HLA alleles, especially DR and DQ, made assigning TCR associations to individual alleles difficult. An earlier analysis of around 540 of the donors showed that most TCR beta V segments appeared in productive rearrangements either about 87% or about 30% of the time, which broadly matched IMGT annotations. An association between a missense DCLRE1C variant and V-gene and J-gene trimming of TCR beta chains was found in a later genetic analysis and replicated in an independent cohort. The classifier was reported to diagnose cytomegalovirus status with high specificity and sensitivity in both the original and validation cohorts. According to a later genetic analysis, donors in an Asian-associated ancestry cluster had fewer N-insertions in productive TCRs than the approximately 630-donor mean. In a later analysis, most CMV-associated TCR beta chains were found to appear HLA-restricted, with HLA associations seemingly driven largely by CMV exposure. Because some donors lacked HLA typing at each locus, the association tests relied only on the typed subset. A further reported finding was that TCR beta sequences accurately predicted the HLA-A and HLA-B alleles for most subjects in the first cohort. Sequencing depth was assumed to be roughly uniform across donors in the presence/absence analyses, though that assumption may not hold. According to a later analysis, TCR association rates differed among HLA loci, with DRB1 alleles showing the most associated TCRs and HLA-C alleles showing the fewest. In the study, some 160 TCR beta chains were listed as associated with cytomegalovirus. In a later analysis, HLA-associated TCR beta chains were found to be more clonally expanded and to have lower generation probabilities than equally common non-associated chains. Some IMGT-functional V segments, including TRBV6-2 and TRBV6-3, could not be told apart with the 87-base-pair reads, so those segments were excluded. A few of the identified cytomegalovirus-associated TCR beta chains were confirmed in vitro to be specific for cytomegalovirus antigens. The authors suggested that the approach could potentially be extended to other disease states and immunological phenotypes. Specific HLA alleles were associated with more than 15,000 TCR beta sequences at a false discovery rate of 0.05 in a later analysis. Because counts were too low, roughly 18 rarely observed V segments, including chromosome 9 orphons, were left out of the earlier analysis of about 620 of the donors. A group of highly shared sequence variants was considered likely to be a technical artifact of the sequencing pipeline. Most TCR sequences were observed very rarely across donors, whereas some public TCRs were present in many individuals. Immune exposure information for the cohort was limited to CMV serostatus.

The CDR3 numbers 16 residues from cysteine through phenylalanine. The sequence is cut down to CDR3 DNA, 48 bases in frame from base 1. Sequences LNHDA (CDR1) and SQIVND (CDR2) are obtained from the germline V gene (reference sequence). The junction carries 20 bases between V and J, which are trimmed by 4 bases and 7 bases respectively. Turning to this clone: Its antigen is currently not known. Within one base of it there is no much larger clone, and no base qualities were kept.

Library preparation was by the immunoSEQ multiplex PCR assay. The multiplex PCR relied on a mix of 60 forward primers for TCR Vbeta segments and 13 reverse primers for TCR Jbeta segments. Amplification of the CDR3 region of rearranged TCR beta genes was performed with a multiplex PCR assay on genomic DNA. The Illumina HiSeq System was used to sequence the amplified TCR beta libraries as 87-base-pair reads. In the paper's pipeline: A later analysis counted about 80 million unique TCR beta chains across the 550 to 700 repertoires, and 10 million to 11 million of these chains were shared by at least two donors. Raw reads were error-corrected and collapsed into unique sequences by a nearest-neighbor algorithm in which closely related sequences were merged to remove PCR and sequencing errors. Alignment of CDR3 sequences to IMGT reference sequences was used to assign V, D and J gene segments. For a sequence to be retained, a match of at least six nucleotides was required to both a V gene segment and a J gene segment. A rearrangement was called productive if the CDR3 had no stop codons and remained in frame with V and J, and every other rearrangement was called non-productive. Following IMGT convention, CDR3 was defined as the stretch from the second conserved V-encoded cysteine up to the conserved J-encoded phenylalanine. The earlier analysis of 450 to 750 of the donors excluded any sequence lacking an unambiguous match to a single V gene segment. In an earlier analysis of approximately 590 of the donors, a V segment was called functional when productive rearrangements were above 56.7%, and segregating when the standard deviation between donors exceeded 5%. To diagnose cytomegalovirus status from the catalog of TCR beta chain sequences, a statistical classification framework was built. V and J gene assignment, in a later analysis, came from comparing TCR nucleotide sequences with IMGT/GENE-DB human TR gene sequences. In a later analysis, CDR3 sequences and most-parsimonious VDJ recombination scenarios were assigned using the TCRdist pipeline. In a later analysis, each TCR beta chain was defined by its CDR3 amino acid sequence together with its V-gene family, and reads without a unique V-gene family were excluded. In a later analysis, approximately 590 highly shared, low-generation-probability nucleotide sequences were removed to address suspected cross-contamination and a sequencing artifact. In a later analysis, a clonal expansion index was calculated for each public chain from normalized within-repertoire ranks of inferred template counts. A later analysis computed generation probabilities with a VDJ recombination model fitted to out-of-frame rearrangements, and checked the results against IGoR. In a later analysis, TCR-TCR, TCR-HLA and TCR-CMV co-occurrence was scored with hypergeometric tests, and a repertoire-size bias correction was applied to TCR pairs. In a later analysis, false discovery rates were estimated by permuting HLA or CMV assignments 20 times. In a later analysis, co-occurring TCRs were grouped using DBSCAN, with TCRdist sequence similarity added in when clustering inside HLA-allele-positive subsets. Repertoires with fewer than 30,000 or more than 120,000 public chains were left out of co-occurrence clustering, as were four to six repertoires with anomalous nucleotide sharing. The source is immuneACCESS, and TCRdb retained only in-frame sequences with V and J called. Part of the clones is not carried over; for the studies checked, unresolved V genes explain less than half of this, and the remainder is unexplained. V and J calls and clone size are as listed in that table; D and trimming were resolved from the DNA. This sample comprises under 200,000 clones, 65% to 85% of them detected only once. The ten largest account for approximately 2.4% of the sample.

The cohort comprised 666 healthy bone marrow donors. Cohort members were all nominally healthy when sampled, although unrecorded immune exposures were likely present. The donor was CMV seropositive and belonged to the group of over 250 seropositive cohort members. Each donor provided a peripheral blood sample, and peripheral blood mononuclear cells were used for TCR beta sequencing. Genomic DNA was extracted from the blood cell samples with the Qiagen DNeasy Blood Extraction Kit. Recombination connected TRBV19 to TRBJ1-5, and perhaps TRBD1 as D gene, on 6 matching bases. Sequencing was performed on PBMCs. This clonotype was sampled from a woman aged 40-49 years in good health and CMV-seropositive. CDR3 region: CASSRQGPTEGQPQHF. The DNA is TGTGCCAGTAGTAGGCAGGGGCCGACCGAGGGGCAGCCCCAGCATTTT.